This T cell receptor beta chain originates from a study of cytomegalovirus exposure and HLA in healthy donors. The study, taken as a whole, reports: Altogether, 160 or so TCR beta chains were recorded as cytomegalovirus-associated. Using the classifier, cytomegalovirus status was reportedly diagnosed with high specificity and sensitivity. Among TCR sequences, most were rare, though some public TCRs appeared in many donors.

With regard to this clone: Its antigen is undetermined.

From the 120-subject validation cohort, which was separate from the approximately 700-subject first cohort, the donors were drawn. The CDR3 is made up of 15 amino acids. J lost 3 bases, V lost 3 bases, and 7 bases had no gene match. Germline V gene data show CDR1 as MGHRA and CDR2 as YSYEKL. The assay was immunoSEQ multiplex PCR, and TCRdb's table has in-frame clones only and misses some. The top ten clones hold around 1.3% of a sample with about 200,000 clones, 81% of them seen once. The sequence derives from a woman in her 30s in good health and CMV-seronegative. The sequencing sample was made of PBMCs. The chain has TRBV4-1 and TRBJ2-7; 8 bases map to TRBD2. CDR3 amino acids: CASSHSGGGFYEQYF. In nucleotides, the CDR3 is TGCGCCAGCAGCCATTCCGGCGGGGGGTTCTACGAGCAGTACTTC.